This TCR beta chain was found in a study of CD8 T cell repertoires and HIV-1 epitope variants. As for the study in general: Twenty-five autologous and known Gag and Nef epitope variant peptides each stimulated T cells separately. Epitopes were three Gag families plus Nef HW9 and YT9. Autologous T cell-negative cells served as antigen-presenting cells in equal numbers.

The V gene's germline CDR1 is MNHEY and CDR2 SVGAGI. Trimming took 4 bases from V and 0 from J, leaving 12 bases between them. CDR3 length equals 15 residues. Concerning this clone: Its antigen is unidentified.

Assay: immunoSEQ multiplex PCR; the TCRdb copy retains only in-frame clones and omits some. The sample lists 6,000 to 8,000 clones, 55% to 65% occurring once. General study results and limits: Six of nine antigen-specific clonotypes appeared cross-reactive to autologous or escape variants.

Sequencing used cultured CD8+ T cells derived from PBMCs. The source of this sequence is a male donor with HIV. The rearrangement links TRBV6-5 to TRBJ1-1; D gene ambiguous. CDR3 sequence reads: CASSWTFALNTEAFF. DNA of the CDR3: TGTGCCAGCAGTTGGACCTTCGCCTTGAACACTGAAGCTTTCTTT.